The 13 T cell receptor beta chains given below trace back to one sample, sequenced in a study of T-cell reconstitution after alpha-beta-depleted transplantation in children. General study points: T-cell counts and diversity at one year following transplant were attributed mainly to newly produced T cells.

Unique molecular identifiers were built into the TCRbeta library. TCRdb independently ran MiXCR on the PCR reads; one entry per CDR3 protein. The data contain hundreds of thousands of distinct CDR3 sequences, nearly 8% of them seen just once; the ten biggest clones take up approximately 8.2%. These TCRs' antigens remain unknown. Here the sequenced sample was peripheral blood, taken 360 days after TCRalphabeta/CD19-depleted stem cell transplant. These receptors originate from a female patient aged 2-10 years who had a stem cell transplant for Fanconi anemia, so the T cells may come from the graft donor.

The sample holds many counts of this clonotype. The chain uses TRBV4-3 and TRBJ2-7; weak D call: TRBD1 (5 bases). Trimming shortened V by 0 bases and J by 1 base, and 7 bases separated the two germline ends. Germline V gene lookup returns CDR1 LGHNA and CDR2 YSLEER. This CDR3 region has 14 residues. CDR3 coding DNA: TGCGCCAGCAGCCAAGATAGGGGATCCTACGAGCAGTACTTC. Translating gives CASSQDRGSYEQYF.

This clonotype was picked up many times. The chain joins TRBV6-5 to TRBJ1-1, with TRBD1 matching over 7 bases. This CDR3 has 15 residues. The ends lost 3 bases at V and 4 bases at J; junction bases unmatched: 8. In germline, CDR1 is MNHEY, CDR2 SVGAGI. The CDR3 coding sequence is TGTGCCAGCAGTTATGACAGGGTAGGTGGCACTGAAGCTTTCTTT. Its translation: CASSYDRVGGTEAFF.

This clonotype was seen more than once but under ten times. The rearrangement links TRBV18 to TRBJ1-2; TRBD1 is a possible D gene (5 bases). Per germline, CDR1 KGHSH and CDR2 LQKENI. Trimming took off 3 bases at V and 9 bases at J, with 14 bases between the two ends. CDR3 length equals 13 residues. The CDR3 bases are TGTGCCAGCTCACCGGGGACGGACCCGAGCTACACCTTC. Translated: CASSPGTDPSYTF.

This clonotype showed up many times. The CDR3 DNA reads as TGTGCCAGCAGTTTGATAGGGTACGAGCAGTACTTC. Translated: CASSLIGYEQYF. The V call is TRBV12-3 or TRBV12-4, the J call TRBJ2-7; D call uncertain. CDR3 length equals 12 residues. V was shortened by 3 bases and J by 4 bases, with 7 bases between the two germline ends.

This clonotype occurred many times. This rearrangement joins TRBV7-2 to TRBJ2-5; 8 bases fit TRBD2. Germline values: CDR1 SGHTA, CDR2 FQGNSA. The V segment lost 8 bases and the J segment 5 bases; nucleotides outside the gene matches: 4. The CDR3 extends over 12 amino acids. CDR3 sequence: CASVSGAETQYF. The CDR3 coding sequence is TGTGCCAGCGTTAGCGGGGCGGAGACCCAGTACTTC.

This clonotype was recorded many times. The chain joins TRBV20-1 to TRBJ2-7; 8 nucleotides align to TRBD1. The V segment lost 5 bases and the J segment 3 bases; nucleotides outside the gene matches: 3. The CDR3 spans 12 residues. Per germline, CDR1 DFQATT and CDR2 SNEGSKA (reference sequence). CDR3 amino acids: CSAGQGVYEQYF. The CDR3 bases are TGCAGTGCTGGACAGGGAGTCTACGAGCAGTACTTC.

The chain carries TRBV20-1 and TRBJ2-1, with D unclear. V dropped 0 bases and J dropped 4 bases, with 10 bases sitting between them. Germline V gives CDR1 DFQATT, CDR2 SNEGSKA (reference sequence). The CDR3 has 14 amino acids. The CDR3 spells CSARDSPAYNEQFF. The CDR3 nucleotides read TGCAGTGCTAGAGATTCACCAGCTTACAATGAGCAGTTCTTC.

This clonotype occurred many times. The chain carries TRBV12-3 or TRBV12-4 and TRBJ1-1, with D perhaps TRBD1 (5 bases). V was pared by 2 bases and J by 3 bases, with 13 bases between. The CDR3 sequence is 15 residues long. DNA of the CDR3: TGTGCCAGCAGTTTACGGGGCGGGGTTTACACTGAAGCTTTCTTT. This encodes CASSLRGGVYTEAFF.

This clonotype was detected many times. The chain joins TRBV10-3 to TRBJ2-1; the match to TRBD2 covers 8 bases. This CDR3 region has 15 residues. The J segment lost 3 bases and the V segment lost 8 bases, leaving 9 bases of the junction unmatched. CDR1 is ENHRY, CDR2 SYGVKD, per germline. The CDR3 region has the DNA TGTGCCATCCAAGGAAGCGGGGGCGACTACAATGAGCAGTTCTTC. This translates into CAIQGSGGDYNEQFF.

The chain joins TRBV7-6 to TRBJ1-5; D is possibly TRBD1 (6 bases). Germline CDR1 is SGHVS and CDR2 is FNYEAQ. The V end lost 2 bases, the J end lost 3 bases, and 11 bases lay between the germline ends. The CDR3 loop spans 15 amino acids. CDR3 DNA sequence: TGTGCCAGCAGCTTATCAGGGGCTTTCAATCAGCCCCAGCATTTT. Amino acids: CASSLSGAFNQPQHF.

The CDR3 DNA reads TGTGCCAGCAGCCAGTACATCGGCGGGAACACTGAAGCTTTCTTT. Amino acids: CASSQYIGGNTEAFF. The rearrangement uses TRBV14 and TRBJ1-1; the D is unclear. The CDR3 totals 15 residues. Germline CDR1 reads SGHDN; CDR2 reads FVKESK. The germline V and J ends were trimmed by 3 bases and 1 base, with 12 bases remaining between them.

This clonotype was seen a handful of times. A read error may explain this, as a much larger clone is one base away. The chain recombines TRBV12-3 or TRBV12-4 with TRBJ2-1, with 13 bases matching TRBD2. This CDR3 contains 19 residues. The CDR3 DNA reads as TGTGCCTGCAGTTTAGCGCTGGGGACTAGCGGGACTCCTGATAATGAGCAGTTCTTC. Protein sequence: CACSLALGTSGTPDNEQFF.

A few counts support this clonotype. The chain couples TRBV6-5 to TRBJ2-7, with D perhaps matching TRBD1 (5 bases). Germline-derived CDR1 and CDR2 are MNHEY and SVGAGI. CDR3 length: 15 amino acids. Trimming cost V 8 bases and J 0 bases, with 17 bases left between them. The CDR3 loop reads CASRHSTAFSYEQYF. Written as DNA, the CDR3 is TGTGCCAGCCGCCACTCGACAGCGTTCTCCTACGAGCAGTACTTC.